This T cell receptor beta chain was found in a study of CD8+CD57+ T cells in acquired aplastic anemia. On the study more broadly: Sorted CD4+ and CD8+ cell DNA averaged approximately 3.4 ug.

As concerns this clonotype: The antigen remains unidentified.

Study-wide results and caveats: In common between the patients and the controls were nearly 30 CD8+ CDR3 sequences. Controls and patients did not differ significantly in CD8+ Simpson's diversity.

Genomic DNA served as template for TCR beta VDJ and CDR3 profiling. TCRdb processed the reads anew with MiXCR; each CDR3 protein has one entry. In the table there are some 140,000 distinct CDR3 sequences, roughly 49% of which are singletons. Trimming removed 4 bases from V and 6 bases from J; junction bases left unmatched: 9. The CDR3 loop spans 14 amino acids. Germline V gene data show CDR1 as SQVTM and CDR2 as ANQGSEA. By flow cytometry, patients selected for sequencing had shown an expansion of CD8+CD57+ cells. By the time of blood sampling, patients had still received no therapy. The material sequenced was sorted CD4+, CD8+, or CD8+CD57+ T cells (not recorded which) from PBMCs. The chain joins TRBV29-1 to TRBJ2-1; 7 bases are shared with TRBD2. This clonotype was obtained from a human donor with aplastic anemia. The CDR3 sequence is CSVVTSRSINEQFF. The CDR3 nucleotides read TGCAGCGTTGTGACTAGCAGGTCAATCAATGAGCAGTTCTTC.